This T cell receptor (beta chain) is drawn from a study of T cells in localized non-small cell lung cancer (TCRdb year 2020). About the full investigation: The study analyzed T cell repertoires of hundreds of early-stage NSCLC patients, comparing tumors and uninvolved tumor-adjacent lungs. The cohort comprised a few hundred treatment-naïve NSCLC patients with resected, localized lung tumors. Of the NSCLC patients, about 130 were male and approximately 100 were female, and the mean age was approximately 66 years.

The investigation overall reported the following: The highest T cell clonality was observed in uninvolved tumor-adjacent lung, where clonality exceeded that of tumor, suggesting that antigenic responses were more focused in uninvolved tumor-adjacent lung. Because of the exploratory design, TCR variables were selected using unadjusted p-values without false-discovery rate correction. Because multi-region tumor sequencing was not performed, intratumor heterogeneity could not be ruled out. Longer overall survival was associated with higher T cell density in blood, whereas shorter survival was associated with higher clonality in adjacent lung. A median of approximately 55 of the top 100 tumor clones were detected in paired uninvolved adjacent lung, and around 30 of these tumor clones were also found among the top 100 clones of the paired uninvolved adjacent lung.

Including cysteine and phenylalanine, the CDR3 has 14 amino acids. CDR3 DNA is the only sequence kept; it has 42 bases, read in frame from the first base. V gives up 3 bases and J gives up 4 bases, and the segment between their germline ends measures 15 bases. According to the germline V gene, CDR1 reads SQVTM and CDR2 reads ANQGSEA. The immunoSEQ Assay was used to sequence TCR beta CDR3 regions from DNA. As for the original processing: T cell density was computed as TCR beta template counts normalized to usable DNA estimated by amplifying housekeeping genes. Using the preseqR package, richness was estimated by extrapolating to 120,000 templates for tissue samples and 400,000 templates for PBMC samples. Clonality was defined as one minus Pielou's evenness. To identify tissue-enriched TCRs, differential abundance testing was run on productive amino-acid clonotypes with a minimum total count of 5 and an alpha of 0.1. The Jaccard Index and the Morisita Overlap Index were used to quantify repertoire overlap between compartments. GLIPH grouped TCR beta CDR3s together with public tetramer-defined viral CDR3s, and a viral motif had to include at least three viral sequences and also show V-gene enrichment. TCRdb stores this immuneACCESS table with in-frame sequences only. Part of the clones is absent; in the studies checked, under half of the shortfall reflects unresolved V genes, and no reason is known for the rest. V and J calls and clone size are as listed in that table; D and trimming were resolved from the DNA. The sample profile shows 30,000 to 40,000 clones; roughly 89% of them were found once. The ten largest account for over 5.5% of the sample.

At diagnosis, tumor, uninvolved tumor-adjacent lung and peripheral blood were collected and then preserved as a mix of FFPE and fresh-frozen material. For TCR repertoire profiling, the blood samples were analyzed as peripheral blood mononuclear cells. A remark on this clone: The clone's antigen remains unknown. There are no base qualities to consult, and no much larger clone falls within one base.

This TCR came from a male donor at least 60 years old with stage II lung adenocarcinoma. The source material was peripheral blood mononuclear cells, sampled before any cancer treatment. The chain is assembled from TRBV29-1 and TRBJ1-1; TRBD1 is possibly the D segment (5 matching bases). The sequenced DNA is TGCAGCGTTGATCCCCATGCAGGGCGCACTGAAGCTTTCTTT. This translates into CSVDPHAGRTEAFF.